Below are 17 T cell receptor beta chains sequenced from a single sample in a study of spatial heterogeneity in lung cancer. TCRdb redid the calling of the 5' RACE reads with MiXCR, one entry per CDR3 protein. The sample has 17,000 or so distinct CDR3 sequences; over 20% are singletons. Time point in this sample: sample taken at primary tumor resection. Unsorted tumor, nontumor lung tissue or cryopreserved PBMC supplied the whole RNA. The sample in question was PBMCs, obtained at surgery. The receptors were gathered from a female donor with early-stage non-small cell lung cancer.

At least ten counts were recorded for this clonotype. V gene TRBV13 combines with J gene TRBJ2-7; D call uncertain. V lost 5 bases and J 2 bases, leaving 10 bases between the germline ends. The CDR3 runs 13 residues. Per germline, CDR1 PRHDT and CDR2 FYEKMQ (reference sequence). CDR3 nucleotides: TGTGCCAGCAGCCACTGGGCCACCTACGAGCAGTACTTC. Amino acids: CASSHWATYEQYF.

The count of this clonotype is one. This chain links TRBV7-9 with TRBJ2-1; no definite D call. Trimming took 5 bases from V and 4 from J, leaving 12 bases between them. The germline gives CDR1 SEHNR, CDR2 FQNEAQ (reference sequence). This CDR3 has 14 amino acids. The CDR3 DNA reads as TGTGCCAGCAGCAGGGCAGCTTTATACAATGAGCAGTTCTTC. This encodes CASSRAALYNEQFF.

This clonotype was picked up many times. V is TRBV5-4 and J is TRBJ2-2; weak D call: TRBD2 (6 bases). Trimming shortened V by 0 bases and J by 6 bases, and 15 bases separated the two germline ends. Germline V CDR1 and CDR2: SGHNT, YYREEE (reference sequence). The CDR3 length is 16 residues. CDR3 amino acids: CASSLEAGSVSGELFF. The CDR3 nucleotides read TGTGCCAGCAGCTTGGAGGCCGGGAGCGTATCCGGGGAGCTGTTTTTT. Based on the CDR3 plus reference TRBV5-4 and TRBJ2-2, the full variable domain is ETGVTQSPTHLIKTRGQQVTLRCSSQSGHNTVSWYQQALGQGPQFIFQYYREEENGRGNFPPRFSGLQFPNYSSELNVNALELDDSALYLCASSLEAGSVSGELFFGEGSRLTVL.

In this sample, this clonotype turned up many times. The chain carries TRBV30 and TRBJ2-1; D gene unclear. The V and J ends lost 1 base and 6 bases respectively, with 7 bases between them. CDR3 length: 12 amino acids. The germline gives CDR1 GTSNPN, CDR2 SVGIG (reference sequence). CDR3 coding DNA: TGTGCCTGGAGTGGCCCTCCCAATGAGCAGTTCTTC. This gives the protein CAWSGPPNEQFF.

The chain recombines TRBV7-4 with TRBJ1-5; D may be TRBD1 (5 bases). The CDR3 runs 12 residues. V shed 11 bases and J shed 5 bases, with 13 bases lying between them. Germline assignment: CDR1 SGHVT and CDR2 SQSDAQ. CDR3 nucleotide sequence: TGTGCCGCCTGGGGGACGGATCAGCCCCAGCATTTT. It specifies CAAWGTDQPQHF.

This clonotype showed up many times. The chain links TRBV27 to TRBJ2-5, with 9 bases fitting TRBD2. This CDR3 comprises 13 residues. Germline-derived CDR1 and CDR2 are MNHEY and SMNVEV (reference sequence). V trimming: 5 bases; J trimming: 4 bases; junction bases outside the gene matches: 2. Written as DNA, the CDR3 is TGTGCCAGCAGTCGCGGGAGGGTAGAGACCCAGTACTTC. Translation: CASSRGRVETQYF.

This clonotype was counted many times. The rearrangement joins TRBV20-1 to TRBJ1-1; the D gene is possibly TRBD1 (6 bases). The length of the CDR3 is 12 residues. Trimming cost V 6 bases and J 9 bases, with 17 bases left between them. Germline CDR1 reads DFQATT; CDR2 reads SNEGSKA (reference sequence). The DNA for the CDR3 is TGCAGTGCACCGATACCCGGGACAAAAGCTTTCTTT. Protein product: CSAPIPGTKAFF.

The chain links TRBV5-4 to TRBJ1-1, with a weak D call TRBD1 (5 bases). The V and J ends lost 2 bases and 1 base respectively, with 9 bases between them. This CDR3 comprises 14 residues. The germline CDR1 and CDR2 sequences are SGHNT and YYREEE (reference sequence). CDR3 bases: TGTGCCAGCAGCTTTCCAGGGCCGAACACTGAAGCTTTCTTT. It is translated as CASSFPGPNTEAFF.

This chain joins TRBV12-3 or TRBV12-4 and TRBJ1-1; maybe TRBD1 (6 bases). The V and J ends lost 4 bases and 1 base respectively, with 13 bases between them. The CDR3 is made up of 15 amino acids. CDR3 sequence (DNA): TGTGCCAGCAGTTATCCGGGACATAGGAACACTGAAGCTTTCTTT. The encoded protein is CASSYPGHRNTEAFF.

By its share, this clonotype is medium-sized (0.01 to 0.1%). J is TRBJ2-7 and V is TRBV30, with 9 bases that match TRBD2. The germline gives CDR1 GTSNPN, CDR2 SVGIG (reference sequence). The CDR3 sequence is 13 residues long. Trimming took 5 bases from V and 1 from J; bases not matched to a gene: 3. The CDR3 region has the DNA TGTGCCTGGGGACTAGCGAGTTCCTACGAGCAGTACTTC. Encoded protein: CAWGLASSYEQYF. Together with reference TRBV30 and TRBJ2-7, the CDR3 gives the full variable domain: SQTIHQWPATLVQPVGSPLSLECTVEGTSNPNLYWYRQAAGRGLQLLFYSVGIGQISSEVPQNLSASRPQDRQFILSSKKLLLSDSGFYLCAWGLASSYEQYFGPGTRLTVT.

The V call is TRBV28, the J call TRBJ2-7, with D maybe TRBD2 (5 bases). V dropped 5 bases and J dropped 1 base, with 18 bases sitting between them. Germline values: CDR1 MDHEN, CDR2 SYDVKM. The CDR3 sequence is 16 residues long. Here the CDR3 DNA reads TGTGCCAGCAGTCCGGGGTGGAAAGTCCGGTCCTACGAGCAGTACTTC. It yields the protein CASSPGWKVRSYEQYF.

The CDR3 spells CASTKGAEGNEQFF. CDR3 coding DNA: TGTGCCAGCACCAAAGGGGCGGAAGGCAATGAGCAGTTCTTC. This chain links TRBV6-2 or TRBV6-3 with TRBJ2-1; D possibly corresponds to TRBD1 (5 bases). Trimming removed 7 bases at V and 6 bases at J, with 16 bases between. The V gene's germline CDR1 is MNHEY and CDR2 SVGEGT. The CDR3 length is 14 residues.

This clonotype was seen only once. This sequence joins TRBV4-3 and TRBJ2-1; weak D call: TRBD1 (7 bases). The germline CDR1 and CDR2 sequences are LGHNA and YSLEER. The CDR3 covers 13 residues. V lost 1 base and J 10 bases, leaving 11 bases between the germline ends. The CDR3 here is CASSQAGGREQFF. CDR3 in DNA: TGCGCCAGCAGCCAAGCAGGGGGGCGGGAGCAGTTCTTC.

This clonotype has a count of ten or more. V usage is TRBV10-3 and J usage is TRBJ2-7; 7 positions match TRBD1. There are 15 residues in the CDR3. V was pared by 4 bases and J by 6 bases, with 12 bases of the junction left unmatched. The germline gives CDR1 ENHRY, CDR2 SYGVKD. The CDR3 DNA reads as TGTGCCATCAGTGTTTCGACAGGGAAAGGATCCGAGCAGTACTTC. It translates to CAISVSTGKGSEQYF.

This clonotype was picked up many times. This chain joins TRBV7-2 and TRBJ2-1; TRBD2 aligns across 15 bases. The CDR3 is 17 residues long. V shed 4 bases, J shed 3 bases, and the junction held 4 bases outside the gene matches. Germline CDR1 SGHTA, CDR2 FQGNSA. The CDR3 region is CASSSGLAGGGYNEQFF. The CDR3 coding sequence is TGTGCCAGCAGCTCGGGACTAGCGGGAGGTGGCTACAATGAGCAGTTCTTC.

By sample fraction, this clonotype is medium-sized. This rearrangement joins TRBV7-6 to TRBJ2-1, with 9 bases that match TRBD2. V trimming: 4 bases; J trimming: 8 bases; junction bases outside the gene matches: 3. The germline CDR1 and CDR2 sequences are SGHVS and FNYEAQ. The CDR3 sequence is 13 residues long. The CDR3 region has the DNA TGTGCCAGCAGCTCAACTAGCGGGCATGAGCAGTTCTTC. Translating it yields CASSSTSGHEQFF.

This clonotype was recorded at least ten times. The rearrangement joins TRBV18 to TRBJ2-3; no clear D gene. V was pared by 2 bases and J by 2 bases, with 8 bases between. The germline V gene has CDR1 KGHSH and CDR2 LQKENI. The CDR3 covers 14 residues. This CDR3 reads CASSPSVSTDTQYF. The CDR3 region has the DNA TGTGCCAGCTCACCATCGGTATCCACAGATACGCAGTATTTT.